This is a list of T cell receptor beta chains from one sample in a study of cytomegalovirus exposure and HLA in healthy donors. Sequencing used immunoSEQ multiplex PCR; TCRdb keeps in-frame clones, though not all of them. Among a few hundred thousand clones listed, over 60% were seen once. The sample was PBMCs. The receptors derive from a young man in good health and CMV-seronegative. CDR3s include the opening cysteine and the closing phenylalanine or tryptophan. The D gene is left open where the match is weak. Not all rows give a size; the values are once, few, many and, for expanded clones, a class.

few	TRBJ2-5	NA	TRBV5-6	CASSLWAFEETQYF	TGTGCCAGCAGCTTATGGGCCTTCGAAGAGACCCAGTACTTC
NA	TRBJ2-1	TRBD2	TRBV4-3	CASSQESGRANEQFF	TGCGCCAGCAGCCAAGAGAGCGGGAGGGCCAATGAGCAGTTCTTC
few	TRBJ1-2	TRBD1	TRBV27	CASSPRGQATISYGYTF	TGTGCCAGCAGTCCGCGAGGACAGGCGACAATATCGTATGGCTACACCTTC
NA	TRBJ1-1	NA	TRBV11-2	CASSYTGNTEAFF	TGTGCCAGCAGCTATACAGGGAACACTGAAGCTTTCTTT
NA	TRBJ2-3	NA	TRBV4-1	CASSQERVGSTDTQYF	TGCGCCAGCAGCCAAGAGCGGGTAGGGAGCACAGATACGCAGTATTTT
few	TRBJ1-1	NA	TRBV18	CASSPGGMRNTEAFF	TGTGCCAGCTCACCGGGAGGGATGAGGAACACTGAAGCTTTCTTT
NA	TRBJ1-4	NA	TRBV4-1	CASSQGWGANEKLFF	TGCGCCAGCAGCCAAGGTTGGGGGGCTAATGAAAAACTGTTTTTT
NA	TRBJ1-1	TRBD1	TRBV6-5	CASSGSGTGDTEAFF	TGTGCCAGCAGTGGATCCGGGACAGGGGACACTGAAGCTTTCTTT
NA	TRBJ2-7	NA	TRBV5-6	CASSLAGYYEQYF	TGTGCCAGCAGCTTGGCGGGGTACTACGAGCAGTACTTC
NA	TRBJ1-2	NA	TRBV4-3	CASSQERVRGGYTF	TGCGCCAGCAGCCAAGAAAGGGTTCGGGGTGGCTACACCTTC
NA	TRBJ1-1	NA	TRBV10-3	CAISEGLGDIDSTEAFF	TGTGCCATCAGTGAAGGTCTAGGGGACATTGATAGCACTGAAGCTTTCTTT
once	TRBJ1-6	TRBD1	TRBV9	CASSVDRGLNSPLHF	TGTGCCAGCAGCGTGGACAGGGGTTTGAATTCACCCCTCCACTTT
NA	TRBJ1-6	NA	TRBV7-2	CASSPRGVVNSPLHF	TGTGCCAGCAGCCCACGGGGGGTGGTTAATTCACCCCTCCACTTT
NA	TRBJ2-1	NA	TRBV10-3	CAITGGLYNEQFF	TGTGCCATCACTGGCGGGTTGTACAATGAGCAGTTCTTC
NA	TRBJ2-5	TRBD2	TRBV7-9	CASSSRTSLGGVETQYF	TGTGCCAGCAGCTCCCGGACTAGTTTGGGAGGAGTGGAGACCCAGTACTTC
NA	TRBJ2-5	NA	TRBV9	CASSVGAQETQYF	TGTGCCAGCAGCGTAGGAGCACAAGAGACCCAGTACTTC
NA	TRBJ1-1	TRBD1	TRBV18	CASSNGQGGTEAFF	TGTGCCAGCTCAAACGGACAGGGTGGGACTGAAGCTTTCTTT
NA	TRBJ2-1	NA	TRBV7-9	CASSLIAGTYNEQFF	TGTGCCAGCAGCTTAATCGCGGGAACCTACAATGAGCAGTTCTTC
NA	TRBJ2-7	TRBD2	TRBV11-1	CASSLGVGRALEQYF	TGTGCCAGCAGCTTAGGGGTCGGGAGGGCCCTCGAGCAGTACTTC
NA	TRBJ2-7	NA	TRBV28	CASSLKLDYEQYF	TGTGCCAGCAGTTTAAAGTTAGACTACGAGCAGTACTTC
NA	TRBJ1-5	NA	TRBV30	CAWAPGDGQPQHF	TGTGCCTGGGCTCCGGGGGATGGTCAGCCCCAGCATTTT
NA	TRBJ2-7	TRBD1	TRBV7-2	CASSLAPGQGSEQYF	TGTGCCAGCAGCTTAGCTCCGGGACAGGGGAGCGAGCAGTACTTC
NA	TRBJ1-6	NA	TRBV27	CASSPGYNSPLHF	TGTGCCAGCAGTCCAGGATATAATTCACCCCTCCACTTT
few	TRBJ2-1	TRBD2	TRBV4-3	CASSQDSAGGFYNEQFF	TGCGCCAGCAGCCAAGACTCGGCGGGGGGGTTCTACAATGAGCAGTTCTTC
few	TRBJ2-5	TRBD1	TRBV7-2	CASSRRRGTGETQYF	TGTGCCAGCAGTCGGCGCAGGGGGACGGGCGAGACCCAGTACTTC
few	TRBJ1-1	NA	TRBV7-8	CASSLEDSLNTEAFF	TGTGCCAGCAGCTTAGAGGACAGTTTGAACACTGAAGCTTTCTTT
NA	TRBJ1-1	NA	TRBV25-1	CASRQNTEAFF	TGTGCCAGCAGACAGAACACTGAAGCTTTCTTT
NA	TRBJ2-1	NA	TRBV19	CASKRGSYNEQFF	TGTGCCAGTAAAAGGGGTTCCTACAATGAGCAGTTCTTC
NA	TRBJ1-1	NA	TRBV19	CASSWRMNTEAFF	TGTGCCAGTAGTTGGCGGATGAACACTGAAGCTTTCTTT
NA	TRBJ2-3	NA	TRBV4-3	CASSQDFGDTQYF	TGCGCCAGCAGCCAAGATTTCGGAGATACGCAGTATTTT
NA	TRBJ1-2	NA	TRBV4-2	CASSQDNKRGGYTF	TGTGCCAGCAGCCAAGATAACAAGCGAGGTGGCTACACCTTC
NA	TRBJ1-4	TRBD1	TRBV7-2	CASRRTGGNEKLFF	TGTGCCAGCAGGCGGACAGGGGGTAATGAAAAACTGTTTTTT
NA	TRBJ2-6	NA	TRBV9	CASSDRQEFVTGANVLTF	TGTGCCAGCAGCGACCGACAGGAGTTCGTAACCGGGGCCAACGTCCTGACTTTC
NA	TRBJ1-1	NA	TRBV7-9	CASSPGTRQRNTEAFF	TGTGCCAGCAGCCCCGGGACACGGCAGAGGAACACTGAAGCTTTCTTT
NA	TRBJ2-5	TRBD2	TRBV5-6	CASSLRLAGEETQYF	TGTGCCAGCAGCCTCAGACTAGCGGGGGAAGAGACCCAGTACTTC
NA	TRBJ1-3	NA	TRBV5-4	CASSLASGSGNTIYF	TGTGCCAGCAGCTTGGCTTCCGGGTCTGGAAACACCATATATTTT
NA	TRBJ2-3	TRBD2	TRBV7-9	CASSFPRGVGDTQYF	TGTGCCAGCAGCTTCCCCCGGGGGGTTGGAGATACGCAGTATTTT
NA	TRBJ2-2	TRBD2	TRBV18	CASSPGLAGDTGELFF	TGTGCCAGCTCACCCGGACTAGCGGGAGACACCGGGGAGCTGTTTTTT
few	TRBJ1-5	NA	TRBV5-1	CASSLTGQSNQPQHF	TGCGCCAGCAGCTTGACGGGTCAGAGCAATCAGCCCCAGCATTTT
NA	TRBJ2-7	TRBD1	TRBV5-4	CASRRTGEGNEQYF	TGTGCCAGCAGACGGACAGGAGAGGGGAACGAGCAGTACTTC
NA	TRBJ2-1	NA	TRBV10-3	CAISESSVIYNEQFF	TGTGCCATCAGTGAGTCTAGCGTGATCTACAATGAGCAGTTCTTC
NA	TRBJ2-1	NA	TRBV28	CASSLSPYYNEQFF	TGTGCCAGCAGCCTATCCCCCTACTACAATGAGCAGTTCTTC
few	TRBJ2-1	NA	TRBV13	CASSFRRNEQFF	TGTGCCAGCAGCTTTAGGCGGAACGAGCAGTTCTTC
NA	TRBJ1-1	NA	TRBV5-1	CASNGGTEAFF	TGCGCCAGCAATGGGGGGACTGAAGCTTTCTTT
NA	TRBJ2-2	TRBD2	TRBV5-1	CASSYTSGVNTGELFF	TGCGCCAGCAGCTACACTAGCGGGGTTAACACCGGGGAGCTGTTTTTT
NA	TRBJ1-1	NA	TRBV7-3	CASSFFGQMNTEAFF	NA
NA	TRBJ2-7	TRBD2	TRBV7-6	CASSPERGGGAYEQYF	TGTGCCAGCAGCCCTGAGCGGGGCGGGGGGGCCTACGAGCAGTACTTC
NA	TRBJ2-6	TRBD1	TRBV28	CAITGDSGANVLTF	TGTGCCATCACAGGGGACTCTGGGGCCAACGTCCTGACTTTC